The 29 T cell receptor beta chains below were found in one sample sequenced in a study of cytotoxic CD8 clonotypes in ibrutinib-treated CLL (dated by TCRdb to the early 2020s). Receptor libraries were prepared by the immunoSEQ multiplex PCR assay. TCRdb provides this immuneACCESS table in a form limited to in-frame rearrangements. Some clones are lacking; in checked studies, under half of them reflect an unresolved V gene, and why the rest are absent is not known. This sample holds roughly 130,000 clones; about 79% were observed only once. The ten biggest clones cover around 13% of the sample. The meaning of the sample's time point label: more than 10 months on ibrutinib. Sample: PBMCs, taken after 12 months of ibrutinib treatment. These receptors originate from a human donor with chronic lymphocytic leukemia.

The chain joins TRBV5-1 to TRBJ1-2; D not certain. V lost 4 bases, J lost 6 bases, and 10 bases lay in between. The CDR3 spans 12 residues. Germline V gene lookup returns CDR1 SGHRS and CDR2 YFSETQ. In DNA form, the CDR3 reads TGCGCCAGCAGCCTCGATTGGGATGGCTACACCTTC. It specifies CASSLDWDGYTF.

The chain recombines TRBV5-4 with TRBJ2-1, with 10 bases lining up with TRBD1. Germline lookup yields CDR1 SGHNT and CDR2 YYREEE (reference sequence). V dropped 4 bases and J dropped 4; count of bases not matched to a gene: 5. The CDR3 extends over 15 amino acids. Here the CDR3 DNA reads TGTGCCAGCAGCGTCGACAGGGGGCGGTACAATGAGCAGTTCTTC. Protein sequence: CASSVDRGRYNEQFF.

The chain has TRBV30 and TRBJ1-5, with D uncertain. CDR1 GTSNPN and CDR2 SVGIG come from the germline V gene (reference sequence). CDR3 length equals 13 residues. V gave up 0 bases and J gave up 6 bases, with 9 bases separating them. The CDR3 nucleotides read TGTGCCTGGAGTGTACAGTTGGCTCAGCCCCAGCATTTT. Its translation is CAWSVQLAQPQHF.

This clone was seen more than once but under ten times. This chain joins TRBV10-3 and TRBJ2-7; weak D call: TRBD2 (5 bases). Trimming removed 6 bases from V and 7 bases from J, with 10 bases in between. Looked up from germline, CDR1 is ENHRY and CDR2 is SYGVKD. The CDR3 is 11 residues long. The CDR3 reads CAIRDPGEQYF. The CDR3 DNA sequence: TGTGCCATCAGGGATCCGGGGGAGCAGTACTTC.

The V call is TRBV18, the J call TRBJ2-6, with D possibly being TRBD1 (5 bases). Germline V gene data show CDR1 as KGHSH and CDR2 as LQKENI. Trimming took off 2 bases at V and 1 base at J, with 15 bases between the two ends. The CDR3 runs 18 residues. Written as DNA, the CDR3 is TGTGCCAGCTCACCAAGGACAACGTTTTTATCTGGGGCCAACGTCCTGACTTTC. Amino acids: CASSPRTTFLSGANVLTF.

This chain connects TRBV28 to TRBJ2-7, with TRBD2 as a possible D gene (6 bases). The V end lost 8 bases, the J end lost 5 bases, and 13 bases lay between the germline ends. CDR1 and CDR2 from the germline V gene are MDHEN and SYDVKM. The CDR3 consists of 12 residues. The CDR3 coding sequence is TGTGCCAGCGGGGGACTCCCCCACGAGCAGTACTTC. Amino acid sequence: CASGGLPHEQYF.

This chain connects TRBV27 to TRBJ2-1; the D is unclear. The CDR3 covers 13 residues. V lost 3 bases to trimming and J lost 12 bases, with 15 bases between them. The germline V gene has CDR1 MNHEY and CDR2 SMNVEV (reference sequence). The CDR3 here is CASSFRRGSGQFF. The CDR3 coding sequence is TGTGCCAGCAGTTTTCGACGTGGCAGTGGGCAGTTCTTC.

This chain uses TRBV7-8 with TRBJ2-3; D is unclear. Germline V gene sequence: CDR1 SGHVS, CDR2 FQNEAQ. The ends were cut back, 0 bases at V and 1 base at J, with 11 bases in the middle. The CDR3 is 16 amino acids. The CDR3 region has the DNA TGTGCCAGCAGCTTAGCGAACGTAGTTGGCACAGATACGCAGTATTTT. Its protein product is CASSLANVVGTDTQYF.

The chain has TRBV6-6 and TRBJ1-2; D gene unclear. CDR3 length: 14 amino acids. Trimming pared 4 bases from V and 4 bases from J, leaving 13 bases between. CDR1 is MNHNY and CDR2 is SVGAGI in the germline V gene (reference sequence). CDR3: CASSLAEGGYGYTF. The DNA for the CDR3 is TGTGCCAGCAGTTTGGCCGAGGGTGGCTATGGCTACACCTTC.

CDR3 bases: TGTGCCAGCAGCTTAACACTAGCGGGAGGAGGCTCCTACGAGCAGTACTTC. As protein: CASSLTLAGGGSYEQYF. The chain joins TRBV7-9 to TRBJ2-7, with TRBD2 matching over 12 bases. V lost 2 bases, J lost 0 bases, and 5 bases stayed unmatched. The CDR3 length is 17 residues. Germline V gene sequence: CDR1 SEHNR, CDR2 FQNEAQ (reference sequence).

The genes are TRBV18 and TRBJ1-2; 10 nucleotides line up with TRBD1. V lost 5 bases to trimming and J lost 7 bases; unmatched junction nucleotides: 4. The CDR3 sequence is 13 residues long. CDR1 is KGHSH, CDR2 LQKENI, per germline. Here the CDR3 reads CASSKTGGSGYTF. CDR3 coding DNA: TGTGCCAGCTCAAAGACAGGGGGCAGTGGCTACACCTTC.

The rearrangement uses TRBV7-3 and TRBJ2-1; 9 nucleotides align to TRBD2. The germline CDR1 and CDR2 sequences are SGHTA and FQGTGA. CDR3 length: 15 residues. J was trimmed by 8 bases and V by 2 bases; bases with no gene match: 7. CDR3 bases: TGTGCCAGCAGCTTAGTAGCGGGAGAAGTCGATGAGCAGTTCTTC. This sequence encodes CASSLVAGEVDEQFF.

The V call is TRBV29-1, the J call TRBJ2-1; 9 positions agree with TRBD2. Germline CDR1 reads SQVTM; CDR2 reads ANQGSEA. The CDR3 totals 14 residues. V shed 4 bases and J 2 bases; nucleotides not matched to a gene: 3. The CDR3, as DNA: TGCAGCGTTGTAGCGGGAGACCCCTACAATGAGCAGTTCTTC. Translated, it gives CSVVAGDPYNEQFF.

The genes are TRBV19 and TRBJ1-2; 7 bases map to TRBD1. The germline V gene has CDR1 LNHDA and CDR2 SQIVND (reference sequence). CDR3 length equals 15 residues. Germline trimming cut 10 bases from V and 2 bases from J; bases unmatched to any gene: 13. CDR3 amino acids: CATTPSRGTNYGYTF. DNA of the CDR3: TGTGCCACCACCCCAAGCAGGGGGACCAACTATGGCTACACCTTC.

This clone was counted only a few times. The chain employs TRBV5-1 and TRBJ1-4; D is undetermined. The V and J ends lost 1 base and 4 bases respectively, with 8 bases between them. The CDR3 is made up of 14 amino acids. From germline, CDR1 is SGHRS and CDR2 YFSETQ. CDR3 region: CASSLSNLNEKLFF. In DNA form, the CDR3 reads TGCGCCAGCAGCTTGAGCAACCTTAATGAAAAACTGTTTTTT.

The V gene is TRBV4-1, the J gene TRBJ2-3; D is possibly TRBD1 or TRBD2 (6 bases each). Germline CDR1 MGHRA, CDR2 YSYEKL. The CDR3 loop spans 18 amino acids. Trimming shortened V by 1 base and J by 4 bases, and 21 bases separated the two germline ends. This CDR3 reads CASSQGRGPGKTPDTQYF. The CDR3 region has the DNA TGCGCCAGCAGCCAAGGCCGGGGGCCAGGGAAAACTCCAGATACGCAGTATTTT.

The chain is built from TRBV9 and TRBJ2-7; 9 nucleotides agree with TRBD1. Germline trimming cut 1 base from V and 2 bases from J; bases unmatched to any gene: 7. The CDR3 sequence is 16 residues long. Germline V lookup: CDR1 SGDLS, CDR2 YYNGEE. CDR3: CASSVSGQGATYEQYF. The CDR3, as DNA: TGTGCCAGCAGCGTATCGGGACAGGGCGCTACCTACGAGCAGTACTTC.

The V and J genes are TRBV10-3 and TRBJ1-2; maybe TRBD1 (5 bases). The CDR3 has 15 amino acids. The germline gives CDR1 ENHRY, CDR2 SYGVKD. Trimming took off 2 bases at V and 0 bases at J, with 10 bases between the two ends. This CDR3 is CAISEGADPNYGYTF. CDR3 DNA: TGTGCCATCAGTGAGGGGGCGGATCCTAACTATGGCTACACCTTC.

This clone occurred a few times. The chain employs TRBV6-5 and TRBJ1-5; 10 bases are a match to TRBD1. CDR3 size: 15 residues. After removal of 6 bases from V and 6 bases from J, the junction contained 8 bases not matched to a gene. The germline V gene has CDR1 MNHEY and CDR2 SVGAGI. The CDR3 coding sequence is TGTGCCAGCAGAAAAGTCGGGACAGGGGTTCAGCCCCAGCATTTT. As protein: CASRKVGTGVQPQHF.

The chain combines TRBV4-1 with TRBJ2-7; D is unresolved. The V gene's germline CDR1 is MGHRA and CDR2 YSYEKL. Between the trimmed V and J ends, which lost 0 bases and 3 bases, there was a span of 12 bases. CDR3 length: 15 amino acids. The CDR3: CASSQEVGRIYEQYF. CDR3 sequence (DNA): TGCGCCAGCAGCCAAGAGGTAGGGCGGATCTACGAGCAGTACTTC.

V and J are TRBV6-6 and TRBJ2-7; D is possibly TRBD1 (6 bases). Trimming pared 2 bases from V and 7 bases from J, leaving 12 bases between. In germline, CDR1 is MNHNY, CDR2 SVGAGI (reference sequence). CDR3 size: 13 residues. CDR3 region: CASSYRGHQEQYF. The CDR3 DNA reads TGTGCCAGCAGTTACAGGGGACACCAAGAGCAGTACTTC.

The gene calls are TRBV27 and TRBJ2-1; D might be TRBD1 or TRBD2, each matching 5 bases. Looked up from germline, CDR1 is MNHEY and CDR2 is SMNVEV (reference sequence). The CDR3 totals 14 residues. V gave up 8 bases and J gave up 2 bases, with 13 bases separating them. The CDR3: CASGGQGPYNEQFF. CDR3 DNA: TGTGCCAGCGGCGGGCAGGGACCCTACAATGAGCAGTTCTTC.

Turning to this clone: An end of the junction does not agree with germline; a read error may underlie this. CDR3: CSVDVRGLF. The CDR3 DNA follows: TGCAGCGTTGACGTAAGGGGCCTATTT. The genes are TRBV29-1 and TRBJ2-3; D is perhaps TRBD1 (5 bases). The length of the CDR3 is 9 residues. Germline assignment: CDR1 SQVTM and CDR2 ANQGSEA.

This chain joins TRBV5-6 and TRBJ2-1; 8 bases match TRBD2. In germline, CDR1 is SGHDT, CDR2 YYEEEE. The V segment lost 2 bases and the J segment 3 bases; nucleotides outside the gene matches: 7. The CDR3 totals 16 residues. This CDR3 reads CASSFPSGSLYNEQFF. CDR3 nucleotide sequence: TGTGCCAGCAGCTTCCCGAGCGGGAGTCTCTACAATGAGCAGTTCTTC. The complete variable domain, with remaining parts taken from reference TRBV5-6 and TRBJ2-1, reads DAGVTQSPTHLIKTRGQQVTLRCSPKSGHDTVSWYQQALGQGPQFIFQYYEEEERQRGNFPDRFSGHQFPNYSSELNVNALLLGDSALYLCASSFPSGSLYNEQFFGPGTRLTVL.

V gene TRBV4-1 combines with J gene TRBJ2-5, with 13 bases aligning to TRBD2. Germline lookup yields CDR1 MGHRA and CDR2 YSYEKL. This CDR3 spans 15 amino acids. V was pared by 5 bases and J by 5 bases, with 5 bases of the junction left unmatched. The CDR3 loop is CASSTLAGGGETQYF. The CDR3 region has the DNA TGCGCCAGCAGCACACTAGCGGGAGGGGGTGAGACCCAGTACTTC.

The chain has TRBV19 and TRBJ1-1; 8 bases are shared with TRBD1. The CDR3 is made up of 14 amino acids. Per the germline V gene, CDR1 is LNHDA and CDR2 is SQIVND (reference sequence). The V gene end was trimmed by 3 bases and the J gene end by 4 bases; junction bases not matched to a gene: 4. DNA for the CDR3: TGTGCCAGTAGTATCCTAACAGGGGGCACTGAAGCTTTCTTT. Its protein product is CASSILTGGTEAFF.

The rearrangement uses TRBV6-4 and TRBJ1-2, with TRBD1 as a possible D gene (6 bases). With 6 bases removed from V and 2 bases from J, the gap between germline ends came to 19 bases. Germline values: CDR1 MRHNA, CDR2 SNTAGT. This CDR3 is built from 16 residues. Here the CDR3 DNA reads TGTGCCAGCAGAGAGCAGGGGCGGTTTGGGAACTATGGCTACACCTTC. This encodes CASREQGRFGNYGYTF.

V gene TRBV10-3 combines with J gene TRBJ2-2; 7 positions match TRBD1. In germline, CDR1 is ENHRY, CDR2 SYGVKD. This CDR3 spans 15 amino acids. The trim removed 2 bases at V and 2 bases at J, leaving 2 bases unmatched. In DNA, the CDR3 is TGTGCCATCAGTGAGACAGGGGTAAACACCGGGGAGCTGTTTTTT. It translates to CAISETGVNTGELFF.

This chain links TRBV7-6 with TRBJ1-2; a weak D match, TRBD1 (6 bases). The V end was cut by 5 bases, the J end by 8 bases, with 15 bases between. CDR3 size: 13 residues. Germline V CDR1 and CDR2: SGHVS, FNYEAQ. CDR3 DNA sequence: TGTGCCAGCAGCCTAACCGGGGGCGAGGGCTACACCTTC. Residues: CASSLTGGEGYTF. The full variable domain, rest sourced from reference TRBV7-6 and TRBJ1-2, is GAGVSQSPRYKVTKRGQDVALRCDPISGHVSLYWYRQALGQGPEFLTYFNYEAQQDKSGLPNDRFSAERPEGSISTLTIQRTEQRDSAMYRCASSLTGGEGYTFGSGTRLTVV.